This T cell receptor beta chain was identified during a study of blood T cell repertoires in COVID-19. At the level of the study: From T cells, B-cell-depleted T cells, or PBMCs came the material, which was cDNA or gDNA.

Repertoires were generated with immunoSEQ multiplex PCR, while TCRdb's copy carries only in-frame clones and drops some. Of approximately 170,000 clones listed, more than 65% are singletons. Trimming cost V 5 bases and J 12 bases, with 13 bases left between them. The CDR3 is 11 amino acids. Germline V gene sequence: CDR1 DFQATT, CDR2 SNEGSKA (reference sequence). The specimen sequenced was peripheral blood. The rearrangement joins TRBV20-1 to TRBJ1-4; no clear D gene. This receptor was obtained from a woman of 80 years or more with active or convalescent COVID-19. The CDR3 DNA is TGCAGTGCTTCCTGGCCGCCTGAACTGTTTTTT. Encoded protein: CSASWPPELFF.